This T cell receptor beta chain stems from a study of cytomegalovirus exposure and HLA in healthy donors. Study as a whole: Earlier findings included some 120 million unique TCR beta sequences obtained from 150 million to 200 million T cells. Regarding the study as a whole: Donors were assumed by presence/absence analyses to have roughly uniform sequencing depth.

On this clone: The antigen is unknown.

Vbeta (60) and Jbeta (13) primers were used in the PCR. Clones were read by immunoSEQ multiplex PCR, and TCRdb kept only the in-frame ones, dropping some. This table has around 120,000 clones, 84% appearing once. The germline gives CDR1 SGHVT, CDR2 SQSDAQ. V was pared by 4 bases and J by 2 bases, with 13 bases of the junction left unmatched. The CDR3 is 18 amino acids. The clonotype was recovered from a man aged 45-65 years in good health and CMV-seronegative. Sequences were obtained from PBMCs. The chain is built from TRBV7-4 and TRBJ2-7, with 11 bases identical to TRBD1. CDR3 protein: CASSCRDRGSTSAYEQYF. The CDR3, as DNA: TGTGCCAGCAGCTGCCGGGACAGGGGGTCTACCAGTGCCTACGAGCAGTACTTC.